A single sample is the source of the 10 T cell receptor beta chains below, sequenced in a study of blood T cell repertoires in COVID-19. Some clones are missing from TCRdb's copy, which holds only in-frame ones; the method was immunoSEQ multiplex PCR. The sample has some 250,000 clones, around 86% seen once. The specimen was peripheral blood. These TCRs come from a woman in her twenties or thirties who had recovered from COVID-19.

The chain couples TRBV7-3 to TRBJ2-1; 10 nucleotides match TRBD1. Germline-derived CDR1 and CDR2 are SGHTA and FQGTGA. This CDR3 is 16 amino acids long. V lost 5 bases, J lost 9 bases, and 13 bases stayed unmatched. CDR3 nucleotides: TGTGCCAGCAGCCCAACCGGGACAGGGGCTGCCGGTGAGCAGTTCTTC. It translates to CASSPTGTGAAGEQFF.

The CDR3 is CAISATGGSYGYTF. The DNA of the CDR3 is TGTGCCATCAGTGCGACAGGGGGCTCCTATGGCTACACCTTC. This chain links TRBV10-3 with TRBJ1-2; TRBD1 matches at 10 bases. The CDR3 totals 14 residues. Germline values: CDR1 ENHRY, CDR2 SYGVKD. The V segment lost 4 bases and the J segment 4 bases; nucleotides outside the gene matches: 3.

This clone occurred once. The J gene is TRBJ2-7, the V gene TRBV4-1, with D possibly matching TRBD2 (7 bases). The CDR3 contains 17 residues. Germline V gives CDR1 MGHRA, CDR2 YSYEKL. The V end lost 0 bases, the J end lost 0 bases, and 15 bases lay between the germline ends. The CDR3 loop is CASSQENTRGASYEQYF. The CDR3, as DNA: TGCGCCAGCAGCCAAGAGAACACTCGGGGGGCCTCCTACGAGCAGTACTTC.

This chain links TRBV7-9 with TRBJ1-6; D gene unclear. Germline V lookup: CDR1 SEHNR, CDR2 FQNEAQ (reference sequence). There are 12 residues in the CDR3. V dropped 8 bases and J dropped 7 bases, with 9 bases sitting between them. CDR3 protein: CASRVGNSPLHF. The CDR3 DNA is TGTGCCAGCCGGGTAGGCAATTCACCCCTCCACTTT.

This sequence joins TRBV19 and TRBJ2-2; no clear D. With 7 bases removed from V and 4 bases from J, the gap between germline ends came to 7 bases. This CDR3 is built from 12 residues. Germline V CDR1 and CDR2: LNHDA, SQIVND (reference sequence). CDR3 sequence reads: CASNAVTGELFF. The CDR3 DNA follows: TGTGCCAGTAACGCGGTCACCGGGGAGCTGTTTTTT.

This clone has just a few counts. The chain carries TRBV11-2 and TRBJ1-1; D remains ambiguous. The CDR3 has 12 residues. V lost 1 base to trimming and J lost 5 bases, with 5 bases between them. CDR1 is SGHAT, CDR2 FQNNGV, per germline. The CDR3 nucleotides are TGTGCCAGCAGCTTAGGGACTACTGAAGCTTTCTTT. Protein: CASSLGTTEAFF. Based on the CDR3 plus reference TRBV11-2 and TRBJ1-1, the full variable domain is EAGVAQSPRYKIIEKRQSVAFWCNPISGHATLYWYQQILGQGPKLLIQFQNNGVVDDSQLPKDRFSAERLKGVDSTLKIQPAKLEDSAVYLCASSLGTTEAFFGQGTRLTVV.

The chain combines TRBV5-5 with TRBJ1-5; 8 nucleotides line up with TRBD1. The germline CDR1 and CDR2 sequences are SGHKS and YYEKEE (reference sequence). V gave up 4 bases and J gave up 8 bases; unmatched junction bases: 11. The CDR3 length is 15 residues. CDR3 DNA: TGTGCCAGCAGCGGTCGCCGACAGGGGAGAGAGCCCCAGCATTTT. Translated: CASSGRRQGREPQHF.

The V call is TRBV11-2, the J call TRBJ1-1; D remains ambiguous. The CDR3 is made up of 14 amino acids. Germline V gene data show CDR1 as SGHAT and CDR2 as FQNNGV. V was clipped by 2 bases and J by 7 bases, with 14 bases between them. This chain's CDR3 is CASSLYPEGGEAFF. CDR3 coding DNA: TGTGCCAGCAGCTTATACCCAGAAGGCGGTGAAGCTTTCTTT.

The chain recombines TRBV4-1 with TRBJ2-5; D is unclear. There are 16 residues in the CDR3. CDR1 MGHRA and CDR2 YSYEKL come from the germline V gene. V lost 0 bases, J lost 0 bases, and 11 bases lay in between. The CDR3 DNA reads as TGCGCCAGCAGCCAAGAAGGTTATGCGGACCAAGAGACCCAGTACTTC. Translation gives CASSQEGYADQETQYF.

In its sample, this clone was seen once. V gene TRBV3-1 (or the pseudogene TRBV3-2) combines with J gene TRBJ1-4; 9 bases are shared with TRBD1. The CDR3 totals 17 residues. Germline trimming cut 4 bases from V and 12 bases from J; bases unmatched to any gene: 18. The germline gives CDR1 LGHDT, CDR2 YNNKEL (reference sequence). The CDR3 protein is CASSPFIGTGLPGELFF. In DNA, the CDR3 is TGTGCCAGCAGCCCCTTTATCGGGACAGGGCTACCTGGGGAACTGTTTTTT.